This record concerns one T cell receptor (beta chain) sequence. What it binds is unknown. Sequencing was at deep level. Each subset's genomic DNA was split evenly across several immunoSEQ plates. The table came from immunoSEQ multiplex PCR; TCRdb's copy has only in-frame clones and leaves some out. The profile covers millions of clones, with 90% to 95% appearing a single time and 0.14% taken by the ten largest. These data originate in a study of shared clonotypes between healthy human individuals. Broader study findings: Sampling involved blood alone; tissue repertoires likely differ.

The CDR3 runs to 14 residues. The germline V gene has CDR1 MNHEY and CDR2 SMNVEV (reference sequence). Trimming shortened V by 8 bases and J by 6 bases, and 16 bases separated the two germline ends. This rearrangement joins TRBV27 to TRBJ2-2, with D hard to call. The TCR comes from a man younger than 30 in good health. The specimen sequenced was naive CD4+ T cells sorted from blood. Stated subset: CD45RA+ positively selected. The CDR3 here is CASSTRVRAGELFF. The CDR3 DNA reads as TGTGCCAGCTCTACACGGGTTCGCGCCGGGGAGCTGTTTTTT.